Here is one TCR beta chain with its context. This specimen comes from a study of blood T cell repertoires in COVID-19. Study-wide background: The samples span acute and convalescent COVID-19 from the United States, Italy and Spain. PBMCs, B-cell-depleted T cells, or T cells were the source of the cDNA or gDNA that made up the material.

As processed by the authors: Estimated nucleated cell counts came from reference gene primer amplification. TCRdb's table, derived via immunoSEQ multiplex PCR, lists solely in-frame clones and lacks some. That table is the source of V, J and clone size, and D and trimming were worked out from the DNA. The data contain some 380,000 clones, 90% of them singletons. Germline trimming cut 0 bases from V and 7 bases from J; bases unmatched to any gene: 9. CDR3 size: 16 residues. Germline CDR1 reads SGHRS; CDR2 reads YFSETQ. This sequence joins TRBV5-1 and TRBJ2-5, with TRBD2 identical over 10 bases. The sequenced sample consisted of peripheral blood. The clonotype was recovered from a man younger than 35 with active or convalescent COVID-19. The DNA of the CDR3 is TGCGCCAGCAGCTTGGCGGGTAGCGGGGGGACGGGGACCCAGTACTTC. Its translation: CASSLAGSGGTGTQYF.